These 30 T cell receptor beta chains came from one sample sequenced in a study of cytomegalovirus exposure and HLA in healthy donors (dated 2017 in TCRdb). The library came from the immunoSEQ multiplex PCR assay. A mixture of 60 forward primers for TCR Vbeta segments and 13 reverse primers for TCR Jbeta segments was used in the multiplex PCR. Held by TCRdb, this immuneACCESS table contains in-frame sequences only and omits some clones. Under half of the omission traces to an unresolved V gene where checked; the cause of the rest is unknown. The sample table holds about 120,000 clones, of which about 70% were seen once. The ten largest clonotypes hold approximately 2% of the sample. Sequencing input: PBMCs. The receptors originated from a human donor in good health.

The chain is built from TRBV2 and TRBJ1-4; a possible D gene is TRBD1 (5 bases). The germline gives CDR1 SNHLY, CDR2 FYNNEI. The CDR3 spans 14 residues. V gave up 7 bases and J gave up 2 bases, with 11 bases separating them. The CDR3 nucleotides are TGTGCCAGCACCGGACAACCCACTAATGAAAAACTGTTTTTT. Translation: CASTGQPTNEKLFF.

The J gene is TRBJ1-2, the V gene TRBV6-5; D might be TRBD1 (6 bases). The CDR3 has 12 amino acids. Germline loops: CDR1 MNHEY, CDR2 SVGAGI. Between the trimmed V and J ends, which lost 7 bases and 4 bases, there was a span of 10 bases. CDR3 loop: CASTRGSYGYTF. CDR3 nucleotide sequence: TGTGCCAGCACAAGGGGGAGCTATGGCTACACCTTC.

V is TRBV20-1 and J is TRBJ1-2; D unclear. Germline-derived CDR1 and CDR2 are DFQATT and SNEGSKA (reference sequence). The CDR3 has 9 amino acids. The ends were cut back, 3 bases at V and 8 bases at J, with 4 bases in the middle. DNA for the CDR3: TGCAGTGCTAGCTTGGGCTACACCTTC. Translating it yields CSASLGYTF.

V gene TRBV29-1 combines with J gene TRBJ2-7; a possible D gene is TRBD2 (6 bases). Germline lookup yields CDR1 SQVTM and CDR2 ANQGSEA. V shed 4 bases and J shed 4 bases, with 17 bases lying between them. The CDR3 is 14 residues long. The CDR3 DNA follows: TGCAGCGTTGTATTCGTTGGCGGGGAGTACGAGCAGTACTTC. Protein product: CSVVFVGGEYEQYF.

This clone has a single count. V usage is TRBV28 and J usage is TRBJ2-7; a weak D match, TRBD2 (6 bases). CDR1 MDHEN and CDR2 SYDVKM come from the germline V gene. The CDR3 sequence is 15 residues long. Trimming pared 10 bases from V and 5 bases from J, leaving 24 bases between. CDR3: CATFRDSNSLHEQYF. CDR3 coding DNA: TGTGCCACCTTCCGGGACTCCAATTCTCTCCACGAGCAGTACTTC.

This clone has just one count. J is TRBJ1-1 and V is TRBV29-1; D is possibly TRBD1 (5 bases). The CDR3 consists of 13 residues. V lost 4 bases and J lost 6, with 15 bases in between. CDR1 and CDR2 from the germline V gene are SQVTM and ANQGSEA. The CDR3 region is CSVAIGVSPEAFF. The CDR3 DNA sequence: TGCAGCGTTGCGATAGGGGTCTCCCCTGAAGCTTTCTTT.

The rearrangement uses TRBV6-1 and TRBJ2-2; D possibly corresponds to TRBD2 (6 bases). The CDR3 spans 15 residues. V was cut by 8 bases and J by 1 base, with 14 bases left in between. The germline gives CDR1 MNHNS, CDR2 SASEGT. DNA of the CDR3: TGTGCCAGCGCCGCCCTTAGCGGGAACACCGGGGAGCTGTTTTTT. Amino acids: CASAALSGNTGELFF.

Here the CDR3 DNA reads TGTGCCAGCAGTGAACAGGGACTACGGGACACTGAAGCTTTCTTT. It translates to CASSEQGLRDTEAFF. The V gene is TRBV2, the J gene TRBJ1-1; a possible D gene is TRBD1 (5 bases). This CDR3 region has 15 residues. Germline V gene sequence: CDR1 SNHLY, CDR2 FYNNEI. The V end lost 2 bases, the J end lost 3 bases, and 13 bases lay between the germline ends.

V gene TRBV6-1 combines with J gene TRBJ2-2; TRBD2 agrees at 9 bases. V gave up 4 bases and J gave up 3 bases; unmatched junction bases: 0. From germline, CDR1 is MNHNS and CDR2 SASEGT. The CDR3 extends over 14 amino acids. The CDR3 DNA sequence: TGTGCCAGCAGTGGACTAGCGGACACCGGGGAGCTGTTTTTT. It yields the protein CASSGLADTGELFF.

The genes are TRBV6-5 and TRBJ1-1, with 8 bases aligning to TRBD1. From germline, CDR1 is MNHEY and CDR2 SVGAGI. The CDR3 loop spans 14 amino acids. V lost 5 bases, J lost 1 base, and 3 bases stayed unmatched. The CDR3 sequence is CASSAGQGNTEAFF. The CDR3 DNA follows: TGTGCCAGCAGTGCCGGACAGGGGAACACTGAAGCTTTCTTT.

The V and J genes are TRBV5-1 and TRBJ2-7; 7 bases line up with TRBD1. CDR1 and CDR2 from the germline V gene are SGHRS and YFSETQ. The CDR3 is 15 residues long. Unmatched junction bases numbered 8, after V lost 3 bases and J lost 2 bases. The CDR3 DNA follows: TGCGCCAGCAGCTGGGACAGACCATCCACCTACGAGCAGTACTTC. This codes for CASSWDRPSTYEQYF.

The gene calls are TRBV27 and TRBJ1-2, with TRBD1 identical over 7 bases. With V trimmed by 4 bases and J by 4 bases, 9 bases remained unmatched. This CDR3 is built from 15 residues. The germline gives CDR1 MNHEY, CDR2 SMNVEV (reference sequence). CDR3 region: CASSSARQGGYGYTF. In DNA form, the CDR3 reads TGTGCCAGCAGTTCGGCCAGACAGGGTGGCTATGGCTACACCTTC.

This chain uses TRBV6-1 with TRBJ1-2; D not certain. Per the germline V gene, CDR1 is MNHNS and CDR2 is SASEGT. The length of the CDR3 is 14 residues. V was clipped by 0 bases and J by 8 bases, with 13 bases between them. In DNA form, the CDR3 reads TGTGCCAGCAGTGAAGCGCCAAGGGCGGGAGGCTACACCTTC. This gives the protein CASSEAPRAGGYTF.

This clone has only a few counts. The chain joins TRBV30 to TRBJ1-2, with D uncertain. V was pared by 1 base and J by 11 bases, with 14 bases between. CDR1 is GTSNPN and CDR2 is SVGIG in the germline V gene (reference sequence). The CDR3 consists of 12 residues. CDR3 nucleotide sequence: TGTGCCTGGAGTGGGTACTCCGGGGTGTACACCTTC. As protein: CAWSGYSGVYTF.

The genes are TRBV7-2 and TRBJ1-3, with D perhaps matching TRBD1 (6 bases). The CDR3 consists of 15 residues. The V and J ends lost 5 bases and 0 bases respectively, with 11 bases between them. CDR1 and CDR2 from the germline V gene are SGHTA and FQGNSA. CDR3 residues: CASSLRTASGNTIYF. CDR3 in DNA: TGTGCCAGCAGCCTCCGGACAGCCTCTGGAAACACCATATATTTT.

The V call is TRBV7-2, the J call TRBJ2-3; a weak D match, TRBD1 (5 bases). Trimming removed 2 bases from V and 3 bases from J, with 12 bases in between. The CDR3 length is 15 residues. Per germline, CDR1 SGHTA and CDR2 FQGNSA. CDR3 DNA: TGTGCCAGCAGCTTATCAGGGCTTGGTACAGATACGCAGTATTTT. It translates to CASSLSGLGTDTQYF. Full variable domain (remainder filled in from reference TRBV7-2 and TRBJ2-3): GAGVSQSPSNKVTEKGKDVELRCDPISGHTALYWYRQSLGQGLEFLIYFQGNSAPDKSGLPSDRFSAERTGGSVSTLTIQRTQQEDSAVYLCASSLSGLGTDTQYFGPGTRLTVL.

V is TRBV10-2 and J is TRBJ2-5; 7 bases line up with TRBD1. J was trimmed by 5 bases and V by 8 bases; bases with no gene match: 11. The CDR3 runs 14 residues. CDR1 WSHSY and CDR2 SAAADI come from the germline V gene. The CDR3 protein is CASSLQGQGETQYF. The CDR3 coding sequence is TGCGCCAGCTCCTTACAGGGGCAGGGGGAGACCCAGTACTTC.

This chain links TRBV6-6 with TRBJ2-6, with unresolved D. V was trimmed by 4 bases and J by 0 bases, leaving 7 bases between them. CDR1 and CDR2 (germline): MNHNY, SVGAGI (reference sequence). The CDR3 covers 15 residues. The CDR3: CASSSDFSGANVLTF. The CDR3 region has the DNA TGTGCCAGCAGTTCCGACTTCTCTGGGGCCAACGTCCTGACTTTC.

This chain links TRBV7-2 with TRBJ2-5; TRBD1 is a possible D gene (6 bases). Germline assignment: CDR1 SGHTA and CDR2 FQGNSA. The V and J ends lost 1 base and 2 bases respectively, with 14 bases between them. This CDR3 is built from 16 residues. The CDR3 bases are TGTGCCAGCAGCTTAGGGCAGGGGCCTTCGCAAGAGACCCAGTACTTC. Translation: CASSLGQGPSQETQYF. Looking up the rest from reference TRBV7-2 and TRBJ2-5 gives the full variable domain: GAGVSQSPSNKVTEKGKDVELRCDPISGHTALYWYRQSLGQGLEFLIYFQGNSAPDKSGLPSDRFSAERTGGSVSTLTIQRTQQEDSAVYLCASSLGQGPSQETQYFGPGTRLLVL.

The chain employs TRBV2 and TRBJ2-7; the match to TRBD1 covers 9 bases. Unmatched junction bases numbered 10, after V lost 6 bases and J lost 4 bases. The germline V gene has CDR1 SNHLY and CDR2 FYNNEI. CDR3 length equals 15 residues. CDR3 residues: CASRSTGGVIYEQYF. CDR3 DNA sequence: TGTGCCAGCAGATCCACAGGGGGCGTCATTTACGAGCAGTACTTC.

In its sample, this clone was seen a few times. The CDR3 nucleotides read TGCGCCAGCAGTCACACGAGGAGGAGAGCCCGGGACACTGAAGCTTTCTTT. Translation: CASSHTRRRARDTEAFF. V gene TRBV23-1 combines with J gene TRBJ1-1; D gene uncertain. TRBV23-1 is marked as an open reading frame, function uncertain. This CDR3 is 17 amino acids long. V was trimmed by 3 bases and J by 3 bases, leaving 20 bases between them.

Here the CDR3 reads CASSEASGYADTQYF. The CDR3 DNA sequence: TGTGCCAGCAGTGAAGCTTCGGGGTACGCAGATACGCAGTATTTT. The chain has TRBV6-1 and TRBJ2-3, with a weak D call TRBD2 (5 bases). CDR1 is MNHNS, CDR2 SASEGT, per germline. CDR3 length: 15 amino acids. V was pared by 0 bases and J by 4 bases, with 11 bases between.

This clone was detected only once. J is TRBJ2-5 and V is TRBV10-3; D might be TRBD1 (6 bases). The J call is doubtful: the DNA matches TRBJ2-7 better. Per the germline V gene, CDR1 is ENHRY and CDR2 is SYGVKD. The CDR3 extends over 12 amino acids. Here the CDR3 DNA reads TGTGCCATCAGTTTGGACAGCTACGAGCAGTACTTC. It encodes CAISLDSYEQYF.

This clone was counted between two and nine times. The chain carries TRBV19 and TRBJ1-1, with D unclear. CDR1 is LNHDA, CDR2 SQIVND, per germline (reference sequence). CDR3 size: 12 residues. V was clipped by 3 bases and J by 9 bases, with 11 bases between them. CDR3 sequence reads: CASSIGGYQAFF. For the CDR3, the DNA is TGTGCCAGTAGTATCGGAGGATATCAAGCTTTCTTT.

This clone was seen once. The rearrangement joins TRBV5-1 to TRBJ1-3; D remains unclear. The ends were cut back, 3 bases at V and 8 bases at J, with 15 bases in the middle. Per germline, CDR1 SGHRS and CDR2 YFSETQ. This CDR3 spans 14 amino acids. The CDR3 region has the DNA TGCGCCAGCAGCTGGCAGGCCCCCGGGGACACCATATATTTT. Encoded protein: CASSWQAPGDTIYF.

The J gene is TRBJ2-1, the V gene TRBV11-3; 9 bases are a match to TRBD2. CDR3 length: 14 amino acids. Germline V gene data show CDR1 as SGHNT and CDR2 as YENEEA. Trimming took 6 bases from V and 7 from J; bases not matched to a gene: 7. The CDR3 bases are TGTGCCAGCAGTGGAGGGCTAGCGGGGAATGAGCAGTTCTTC. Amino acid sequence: CASSGGLAGNEQFF. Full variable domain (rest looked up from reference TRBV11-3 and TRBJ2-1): EAGVVQSPRYKIIEKKQPVAFWCNPISGHNTLYWYLQNLGQGPELLIRYENEEAVDDSQLPKDRFSAERLKGVDSTLKIQPAELGDSAVYLCASSGGLAGNEQFFGPGTRLTVL.

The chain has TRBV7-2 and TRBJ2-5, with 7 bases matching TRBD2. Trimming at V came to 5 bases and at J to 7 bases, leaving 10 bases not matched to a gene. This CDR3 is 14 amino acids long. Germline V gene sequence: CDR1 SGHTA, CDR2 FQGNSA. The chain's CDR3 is CASSPSRLAGTQYF. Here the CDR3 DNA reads TGTGCCAGCAGCCCGTCCAGACTAGCTGGGACCCAGTACTTC.

DNA of the CDR3: TGCGCCAGCAGGATAATGGCCCTTAGCACAGATACGCAGTATTTT. It encodes CASRIMALSTDTQYF. The J gene is TRBJ2-3, the V gene TRBV5-1; D call uncertain. The V gene's germline CDR1 is SGHRS and CDR2 YFSETQ. The CDR3 is 15 residues long. Trimming removed 5 bases from V and 0 bases from J, with 13 bases in between. Full variable domain (rest looked up from reference TRBV5-1 and TRBJ2-3): KAGVTQTPRYLIKTRGQQVTLSCSPISGHRSVSWYQQTPGQGLQFLFEYFSETQRNKGNFPGRFSGRQFSNSRSEMNVSTLELGDSALYLCASRIMALSTDTQYFGPGTRLTVL.

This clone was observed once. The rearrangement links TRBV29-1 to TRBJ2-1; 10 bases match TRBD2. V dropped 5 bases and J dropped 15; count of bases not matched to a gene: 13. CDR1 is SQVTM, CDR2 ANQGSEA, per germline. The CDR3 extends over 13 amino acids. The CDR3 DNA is TGCAGCGTTAGTGAGCGGGAGGGGTTACCGCGGTTCTTC. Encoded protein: CSVSEREGLPRFF.

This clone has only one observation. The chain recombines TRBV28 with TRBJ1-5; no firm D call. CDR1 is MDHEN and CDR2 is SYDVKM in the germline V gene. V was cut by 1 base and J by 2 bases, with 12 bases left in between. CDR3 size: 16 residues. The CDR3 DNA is TGTGCCAGCAGTTTATTAGCAGCGACGGGCAATCAGCCCCAGCATTTT. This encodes CASSLLAATGNQPQHF.